These 24 T cell receptor beta chains were all obtained from the same sample, sequenced in a study of blood T cell repertoires in COVID-19. TCRdb keeps only in-frame clones here, not all; method: immunoSEQ multiplex PCR. The data show roughly 80,000 clones, with approximately 80% seen just once and approximately 12% held by the top ten. Material: peripheral blood. The receptors here all came from a human donor in a cohort sampled during active COVID-19.

Notes on this clone: The junction does not match germline at one end; this may be a read error. The rearrangement links TRBV5-1 to TRBJ1-2, with 9 bases identical to TRBD1. Germline assignment: CDR1 SGHRS and CDR2 YFSETQ. This CDR3 spans 14 amino acids. CDR3 protein: CASSLGQGKTGYTF. The CDR3 bases are TGCGCCAGCAGTTTGGGACAGGGAAAGACTGGCTACACCTTC.

The chain recombines TRBV6-5 with TRBJ2-5; 7 bases map to TRBD1. The CDR3 has 16 residues. CDR1 and CDR2 from the germline V gene are MNHEY and SVGAGI. V lost 6 bases to trimming and J lost 6 bases; unmatched junction nucleotides: 16. The CDR3 is CASSYDSGTAGKTQYF. The CDR3 bases are TGTGCCAGCAGCTACGATTCCGGGACAGCCGGCAAGACCCAGTACTTC.

The chain links TRBV10-3 to TRBJ1-1; 7 bases agree with TRBD1. The germline CDR1 and CDR2 sequences are ENHRY and SYGVKD. J gave up 7 bases and V 0 bases, and 5 bases lay outside the gene matches. This CDR3 has 14 residues. The CDR3 protein is CAISESATGSEAFF. CDR3 nucleotide sequence: TGTGCCATCAGTGAGTCTGCGACAGGGAGTGAAGCTTTCTTT.

The rearrangement joins TRBV5-1 to TRBJ2-1; D not certain. This CDR3 has 13 residues. CDR1 and CDR2 from the germline V gene are SGHRS and YFSETQ. The V end lost 4 bases, the J end lost 8 bases, and 13 bases lay between the germline ends. The CDR3 region is CASSVDLEDEQFF. CDR3 nucleotide sequence: TGCGCCAGCAGCGTGGACCTAGAGGATGAGCAGTTCTTC. Combining the CDR3 with reference TRBV5-1 and TRBJ2-1 gives the whole variable domain KAGVTQTPRYLIKTRGQQVTLSCSPISGHRSVSWYQQTPGQGLQFLFEYFSETQRNKGNFPGRFSGRQFSNSRSEMNVSTLELGDSALYLCASSVDLEDEQFFGPGTRLTVL.

This clone is a singleton in its sample. The gene calls are TRBV7-3 and TRBJ2-7; 7 bases map to TRBD2. The germline gives CDR1 SGHTA, CDR2 FQGTGA. V lost 0 bases and J lost 7; bases outside the gene matches: 3. The CDR3 is 13 amino acids. The CDR3 sequence: CASSLTREGEQYF. CDR3 nucleotide sequence: TGTGCCAGCAGCTTAACGAGGGAGGGGGAGCAGTACTTC.

The gene calls are TRBV18 and TRBJ2-7; 8 bases match TRBD1. Germline assignment: CDR1 KGHSH and CDR2 LQKENI. CDR3 length equals 14 residues. With 5 bases clipped from V and 3 bases from J, the junction kept 6 bases outside the gene matches. The CDR3 loop reads CASSAETGVYEQYF. The DNA of the CDR3 is TGTGCCAGCTCAGCCGAGACAGGGGTCTACGAGCAGTACTTC.

The gene calls are TRBV6-2 or TRBV6-3 and TRBJ1-3, with D maybe TRBD1 (6 bases). The germline CDR1 and CDR2 sequences are MNHEY and SVGEGT. The CDR3 runs 15 residues. V lost 5 bases and J 7 bases, leaving 18 bases between the germline ends. The CDR3 DNA is TGTGCCAGCAGTATCCGGGACAAACCCAGGAACACCATATATTTT. Encoded protein: CASSIRDKPRNTIYF.

This rearrangement joins TRBV19 to TRBJ1-5; no firm D call. This CDR3 has 13 residues. Deletions cut 6 bases from V and 1 base from J, with 7 bases between. Looked up from germline, CDR1 is LNHDA and CDR2 is SQIVND (reference sequence). CDR3 sequence (DNA): TGTGCCAGTAGGTGGCAGAGCAATCAGCCCCAGCATTTT. Its protein product is CASRWQSNQPQHF.

J is TRBJ1-3 and V is TRBV21-1; TRBD1 is the table's D call and was not checked against the DNA. TRBV21-1 is tagged as a pseudogene. The CDR3 loop spans 17 amino acids. CDR3 region: CASPGQGTYDSGNTIYF. The DNA of the CDR3 is TGTGCCAGTCCGGGACAGGGGACGTACGACTCTGGAAACACCATATATTTT.

The V and J genes are TRBV3-1 (or the pseudogene TRBV3-2) and TRBJ2-6; 9 nucleotides line up with TRBD1. The J segment lost 0 bases and the V segment lost 4 bases, leaving 1 base of the junction unmatched. The germline CDR1 and CDR2 sequences are LGHDT and YNNKEL (reference sequence). CDR3 size: 16 residues. The chain's CDR3 is CASSRDRASGANVLTF. DNA of the CDR3: TGTGCCAGCAGCCGGGACAGGGCCTCTGGGGCCAACGTCCTGACTTTC.

CDR3 loop: CASNQGGAANYGYTF. CDR3 DNA sequence: TGTGCCAGCAACCAGGGGGGAGCTGCTAACTATGGCTACACCTTC. J is TRBJ1-2 and V is TRBV6-6, with 7 bases lining up with TRBD1. Germline V CDR1 and CDR2: MNHNY, SVGAGI (reference sequence). Unmatched junction bases numbered 8, after V lost 7 bases and J lost 0 bases. The CDR3 sequence is 15 residues long.

V and J are TRBV28 and TRBJ1-4; perhaps TRBD1 as D (5 bases). This CDR3 contains 11 residues. Trimming stripped 7 bases from V and 8 bases from J, with 8 bases between. Germline loops: CDR1 MDHEN, CDR2 SYDVKM. The CDR3 reads CASTGEEKLFF. The CDR3 DNA sequence: TGTGCCAGCACGGGGGAAGAAAAACTGTTTTTT.

This sequence joins TRBV2 and TRBJ2-1; D not resolved. The CDR3 has 11 amino acids. With 2 bases removed from V and 14 bases from J, the gap between germline ends came to 10 bases. Germline-derived CDR1 and CDR2 are SNHLY and FYNNEI. The DNA for the CDR3 is TGTGCCAGCAGTGAACACTATTTTAAGTTCTTC. Protein: CASSEHYFKFF.

V and J are TRBV7-2 and TRBJ2-1; 9 bases agree with TRBD1. Per the germline V gene, CDR1 is SGHTA and CDR2 is FQGNSA. V gave up 3 bases and J gave up 8 bases; unmatched junction bases: 8. This CDR3 has 15 residues. CDR3 sequence (DNA): TGTGCCAGCAGCTTGCAACAGGGGGCGTTAGATGAGCAGTTCTTC. Its protein is CASSLQQGALDEQFF.

V gene TRBV5-4 combines with J gene TRBJ2-7, with TRBD1 matching over 7 bases. The CDR3 runs 14 residues. CDR1 is SGHNT, CDR2 YYREEE, per germline (reference sequence). The J segment lost 5 bases and the V segment lost 1 base, leaving 6 bases of the junction unmatched. CDR3 coding DNA: TGTGCCAGCAGCTTGAAGGCGGACAGGCACGAGCAGTACTTC. This translates into CASSLKADRHEQYF.

This chain links TRBV28 with TRBJ1-2; 9 bases are shared with TRBD1. This CDR3 is 17 amino acids long. Germline assignment: CDR1 MDHEN and CDR2 SYDVKM. V was clipped by 7 bases and J by 6 bases; unmatched bases: 18. The CDR3 DNA sequence: TGTGCCAGCACCGTTTTTGTCGAAACAGGGGGCGCACATGGCTACACCTTC. Translating it yields CASTVFVETGGAHGYTF.

The chain links TRBV3-1 (or the pseudogene TRBV3-2) to TRBJ1-2; no firm D call. The CDR3 covers 12 residues. Germline V lookup: CDR1 LGHDT, CDR2 YNNKEL (reference sequence). Trimming shortened V by 6 bases and J by 13 bases, and 18 bases separated the two germline ends. The CDR3 spells CASSELAASVTF. CDR3 DNA: TGTGCCAGCAGTGAATTGGCCGCGAGCGTCACCTTC.

This rearrangement joins TRBV7-9 to TRBJ2-7; D might be TRBD1 (5 bases). The CDR3 totals 14 residues. Germline CDR1 is SEHNR and CDR2 is FQNEAQ (reference sequence). The V and J ends lost 5 bases and 1 base respectively, with 12 bases between them. The CDR3 DNA reads TGTGCCAGCAGCCAGCACCAGGGATCCTACGAGCAGTACTTC. It yields the protein CASSQHQGSYEQYF.

This clone was found a few times. The genes are TRBV7-9 and TRBJ1-2, with 12 bases aligning to TRBD1. V shed 7 bases, J shed 1 base, and the junction held 10 bases outside the gene matches. The CDR3 totals 17 residues. Germline assignment: CDR1 SEHNR and CDR2 FQNEAQ (reference sequence). This CDR3 reads CASTRDRGQTHNYGYTF. CDR3 bases: TGTGCCAGCACCCGGGACAGGGGGCAAACCCATAACTATGGCTACACCTTC.

The chain combines TRBV28 with TRBJ1-6, with TRBD1 identical over 7 bases. The CDR3 length is 15 residues. CDR1 is MDHEN and CDR2 is SYDVKM in the germline V gene. V shed 3 bases, J shed 7 bases, and the junction held 6 bases outside the gene matches. The CDR3 loop reads CASSLATGANSPLHF. In DNA, the CDR3 is TGTGCCAGCAGTTTGGCCACAGGGGCCAATTCACCCCTCCACTTT.

This chain connects TRBV5-1 to TRBJ2-7; D is perhaps TRBD1 (6 bases). CDR3 length: 14 residues. Germline CDR1 SGHRS, CDR2 YFSETQ. Trimming stripped 3 bases from V and 1 base from J, with 11 bases between. The CDR3 spells CASSYGTSSYEQYF. CDR3 coding DNA: TGCGCCAGCAGCTACGGGACATCTTCCTACGAGCAGTACTTC.

This sequence joins TRBV5-1 and TRBJ2-1; TRBD2 matches 8 bases. V lost 0 bases to trimming and J lost 7 bases; unmatched junction nucleotides: 3. This CDR3 contains 14 residues. CDR1 SGHRS and CDR2 YFSETQ come from the germline V gene. In DNA form, the CDR3 reads TGCGCCAGCAGCTTGGGACTAGCGAATAATGAGCAGTTCTTC. Protein product: CASSLGLANNEQFF.

The CDR3: CASSPRTGNPYEQYF. The CDR3, as DNA: TGCGCCAGCAGCCCAAGGACAGGGAATCCCTACGAGCAGTACTTC. The J gene is TRBJ2-7, the V gene TRBV5-1, with TRBD1 matching 8 bases. The CDR3 sequence is 15 residues long. The ends lost 4 bases at V and 2 bases at J; junction bases unmatched: 8. Germline CDR1 reads SGHRS; CDR2 reads YFSETQ.

This clone has more than one count but fewer than ten. The rearrangement links TRBV18 to TRBJ2-2, with a weak D call TRBD1 (6 bases). The CDR3 extends over 15 amino acids. Germline V CDR1 and CDR2: KGHSH, LQKENI. Trimming left V 1 base short and J 0 bases short, with 6 bases between. The CDR3 region is CASSPRTANTGELFF. CDR3 nucleotide sequence: TGTGCCAGCTCACCACGGACAGCGAACACCGGGGAGCTGTTTTTT.